A single sample gave rise to the 19 T cell receptor beta chains below, sequenced in a study of shared clonotypes between healthy human individuals. The protocol was immunoSEQ multiplex PCR, while the TCRdb copy is restricted to in-frame clones and leaves out a portion. Of some 2 million clones listed, approximately 95% were seen once; the top ten hold about 1.1%. Naive CD8 cells comprised CD45RO-negative, CCR7-positively selected cells, excluding terminally differentiated effector memory CD45RA+ cells. What was sequenced was naive CD8+ T cells sorted from blood. Every receptor here comes from a young man in good health.

This clone was detected once. The rearrangement uses TRBV28 and TRBJ2-1, with 8 bases that match TRBD2. The V and J ends lost 6 bases and 0 bases, in that order; junction bases with no gene match: 7. CDR1 and CDR2 from the germline V gene are MDHEN and SYDVKM. The length of the CDR3 is 16 residues. CDR3 residues: CASREVAGSSYNEQFF. CDR3 DNA: TGTGCCAGCAGGGAGGTAGCGGGGAGCTCCTACAATGAGCAGTTCTTC.

The genes are TRBV19 and TRBJ1-1; D remains ambiguous. Trimming removed 4 bases from V and 2 bases from J, with 11 bases in between. This CDR3 region has 14 residues. Germline assignment: CDR1 LNHDA and CDR2 SQIVND (reference sequence). The CDR3 is CASSSGISNTEAFF. The CDR3 bases are TGTGCCAGTAGTAGTGGGATTTCTAACACTGAAGCTTTCTTT.

The chain couples TRBV5-1 to TRBJ2-7, with TRBD1 matching 7 bases. V lost 3 bases to trimming and J lost 5 bases; unmatched junction nucleotides: 5. Germline CDR1 reads SGHRS; CDR2 reads YFSETQ. This CDR3 is 13 amino acids long. CDR3 region: CASSYLTGNEQYF. The CDR3 DNA reads TGCGCCAGCAGCTACCTGACAGGGAACGAGCAGTACTTC. The full variable domain, its missing parts supplied by reference TRBV5-1 and TRBJ2-7, is KAGVTQTPRYLIKTRGQQVTLSCSPISGHRSVSWYQQTPGQGLQFLFEYFSETQRNKGNFPGRFSGRQFSNSRSEMNVSTLELGDSALYLCASSYLTGNEQYFGPGTRLTVT.

The rearrangement joins TRBV11-1 to TRBJ2-2; D gene ambiguous. The ends were cut back, 5 bases at V and 2 bases at J, with 3 bases in the middle. The CDR3 is 12 amino acids. Per the germline V gene, CDR1 is SGHAT and CDR2 is FQDESV (reference sequence). This CDR3 reads CASSPNTGELFF. In nucleotides, the CDR3 is TGTGCCAGCAGCCCTAACACCGGGGAGCTGTTTTTT.

The chain couples TRBV11-2 to TRBJ2-5; 8 nucleotides line up with TRBD2. Near its end, the DNA agrees better with TRBJ2-7, so the J call may be wrong. CDR3 length equals 16 residues. Germline loops: CDR1 SGHAT, CDR2 FQNNGV. CDR3 residues: CASSGKAGGYLYEQYF. The DNA for the CDR3 is TGTGCCAGCAGCGGTAAGGCGGGGGGCTACCTCTACGAGCAGTACTTC.

This clone came up once. This rearrangement joins TRBV27 to TRBJ2-5; unclear D gene. The CDR3 is 13 amino acids. The germline V and J ends were trimmed by 3 bases and 4 bases, with 9 bases remaining between them. Germline CDR1 MNHEY, CDR2 SMNVEV (reference sequence). This chain's CDR3 is CASSFASLETQYF. The CDR3, as DNA: TGTGCCAGCAGTTTTGCTAGTCTAGAGACCCAGTACTTC.

This chain uses TRBV27 with TRBJ2-2; tentative D call: TRBD2 (5 bases). The CDR3 length is 11 residues. V was cut by 7 bases and J by 7 bases, with 7 bases left in between. The germline V gene has CDR1 MNHEY and CDR2 SMNVEV (reference sequence). The CDR3 spells CASTAGGELFF. CDR3 nucleotides: TGTGCCAGCACGGCGGGCGGGGAGCTGTTTTTT.

About this clone itself: The sample holds other DNA sequences that translate to the same CDR3. The genes are TRBV7-9 and TRBJ2-7; D ambiguous. The CDR3 is made up of 13 amino acids. The germline CDR1 and CDR2 sequences are SEHNR and FQNEAQ (reference sequence). The V end was cut by 6 bases, the J end by 4 bases, with 13 bases between. The CDR3, as DNA: TGTGCCAGCAGTCTCGAGGTTACGTACGAGCAGTACTTC. Protein sequence: CASSLEVTYEQYF.

This rearrangement joins TRBV5-6 to TRBJ2-7, with D perhaps matching TRBD1 or TRBD2 (5 bases each). V was cut by 6 bases and J by 0 bases, with 16 bases left in between. Germline loops: CDR1 SGHDT, CDR2 YYEEEE. The CDR3 has 15 amino acids. CDR3 bases: TGTGCCAGCAAATTAGGGACCTCCAGCTCCTACGAGCAGTACTTC. Translating gives CASKLGTSSSYEQYF.

The chain joins TRBV5-4 to TRBJ2-7; TRBD1 is a possible D gene (6 bases). The germline V gene encodes CDR1 SGHNT and CDR2 YYREEE (reference sequence). V was pared by 2 bases and J by 3 bases, with 15 bases between. This CDR3 has 15 residues. CDR3 residues: CASSFRGGSIYEQYF. Here the CDR3 DNA reads TGTGCCAGCAGCTTTCGTGGGGGCTCCATCTACGAGCAGTACTTC.

The genes are TRBV2 and TRBJ2-7, with 7 bases matching TRBD1. Germline trimming cut 3 bases from V and 0 bases from J; bases unmatched to any gene: 5. This CDR3 has 15 residues. From germline, CDR1 is SNHLY and CDR2 FYNNEI. CDR3 sequence reads: CASSEGQGVSYEQYF. The CDR3 nucleotides read TGTGCCAGCAGTGAGGGGCAGGGGGTCTCCTACGAGCAGTACTTC.

The V call is TRBV15, the J call TRBJ1-2; D unresolved. Per the germline V gene, CDR1 is LNHNV and CDR2 is YYDKDF (reference sequence). The CDR3 consists of 14 residues. Trimming cost V 0 bases and J 2 bases, with 7 bases left between them. CDR3: CATSRETGNYGYTF. CDR3 nucleotide sequence: TGTGCCACCAGCAGAGAGACCGGCAACTATGGCTACACCTTC.

This chain links TRBV6-5 with TRBJ1-2, with a weak D call TRBD1 (6 bases). The germline V gene has CDR1 MNHEY and CDR2 SVGAGI. The ends were cut back, 2 bases at V and 6 bases at J, with 10 bases in the middle. The CDR3 runs 13 residues. CDR3 bases: TGTGCCAGCAGTTACCCGGGGACAAATGGCTACACCTTC. Translating gives CASSYPGTNGYTF.

The chain couples TRBV4-2 to TRBJ2-1; D unresolved. The germline gives CDR1 LGHNA, CDR2 YNFKEQ. This CDR3 comprises 17 residues. Trimming pared 6 bases from V and 8 bases from J, leaving 26 bases between. CDR3 sequence (DNA): TGTGCCAGCAGTCCCTTAAGGAGCGACGTAGGATCCCATGAGCAGTTCTTC. This codes for CASSPLRSDVGSHEQFF.

With regard to this clone: Other DNA sequences in the same sample also yield this CDR3. The chain links TRBV9 to TRBJ2-7; weak D call: TRBD2 (6 bases). The V end was cut by 2 bases, the J end by 4 bases, with 13 bases between. Per the germline V gene, CDR1 is SGDLS and CDR2 is YYNGEE. This CDR3 is built from 14 residues. CDR3: CASSVSGGFYEQYF. CDR3 bases: TGTGCCAGCAGCGTTAGCGGAGGTTTTTACGAGCAGTACTTC.

V is TRBV27 and J is TRBJ2-5; TRBD2 agrees at 7 bases. Germline V lookup: CDR1 MNHEY, CDR2 SMNVEV (reference sequence). The CDR3 is made up of 15 amino acids. Germline trimming cut 5 bases from V and 5 bases from J; bases unmatched to any gene: 11. The CDR3 DNA reads TGTGCCAGCAGTCCCACCGGGACTACCGGGGAGACCCAGTACTTC. It translates to CASSPTGTTGETQYF.

The chain joins TRBV29-1 to TRBJ2-2; TRBD1 is a possible D gene (6 bases). Per the germline V gene, CDR1 is SQVTM and CDR2 is ANQGSEA. This CDR3 region has 13 residues. Trimming took off 6 bases at V and 5 bases at J, with 13 bases between the two ends. CDR3 DNA: TGCAGCGTGGACGTAGGGACAACCGGGGAGCTGTTTTTT. It codes for CSVDVGTTGELFF.

This chain joins TRBV6-5 and TRBJ2-7, with TRBD2 matching over 7 bases. CDR3 length equals 15 residues. With V trimmed by 5 bases and J by 2 bases, 9 bases remained unmatched. CDR1 and CDR2 from the germline V gene are MNHEY and SVGAGI. The CDR3 region is CASSIRGVPAYEQYF. CDR3 DNA sequence: TGTGCCAGCAGTATCCGGGGGGTACCCGCCTACGAGCAGTACTTC.

V is TRBV7-6 and J is TRBJ2-1; 14 bases fit TRBD2. The V and J ends lost 2 bases and 7 bases, in that order; junction bases with no gene match: 7. Germline V gene lookup returns CDR1 SGHVS and CDR2 FNYEAQ. The CDR3 contains 17 residues. In DNA form, the CDR3 reads TGTGCCAGCAGCTTATATTTGACTAGCGGGAGGGGTAATGAGCAGTTCTTC. Its translation is CASSLYLTSGRGNEQFF.